A single sample gave rise to the 6 T cell receptor beta chains below, sequenced in a study of shared T cell receptors in the human thymus. Sequencing used immunoSEQ multiplex PCR; TCRdb keeps in-frame clones, though not all of them. The sample yields some 660,000 clones, approximately 89% seen once. The sample was also reused in another study, on human thymus T cells.

The sequencing input was thymocytes. The receptors come from a boy less than two years old with a congenital heart defect.

The genes are TRBV28 and TRBJ1-6; the D gene is possibly TRBD1 (6 bases). Germline CDR1 reads MDHEN; CDR2 reads SYDVKM. This CDR3 has 18 residues. The ends were cut back, 6 bases at V and 3 bases at J, with 21 bases in the middle. The CDR3 reads CASRRGATGIIYNSPLHF. CDR3 sequence (DNA): TGTGCCAGCAGACGTGGTGCGACAGGCATTATCTATAATTCACCCCTCCACTTT.

The chain has TRBV9 and TRBJ2-5, with D maybe TRBD2 (7 bases). Germline V gene lookup returns CDR1 SGDLS and CDR2 YYNGEE. The ends were cut back, 3 bases at V and 0 bases at J, with 15 bases in the middle. The CDR3 runs 16 residues. The CDR3 sequence: CASSERGARNQETQYF. DNA of the CDR3: TGTGCCAGCAGCGAACGGGGGGCGAGAAACCAAGAGACCCAGTACTTC.

The chain employs TRBV28 and TRBJ1-1, with 9 positions matching TRBD1. This CDR3 is built from 16 residues. Germline V gene sequence: CDR1 MDHEN, CDR2 SYDVKM. J lost 1 base, V lost 7 bases, and 10 bases had no gene match. The CDR3 DNA reads TGTGCCAGCAAACCGGGACAGGGCGGCTGGAACACTGAAGCTTTCTTT. Its protein is CASKPGQGGWNTEAFF.

The chain employs TRBV7-2 and TRBJ1-1; 8 bases agree with TRBD1. V shed 10 bases and J 1 base; nucleotides not matched to a gene: 11. Germline values: CDR1 SGHTA, CDR2 FQGNSA. The CDR3 runs to 15 residues. The CDR3 nucleotides are TGTGCCACCGTCGAACCGGGACAGGAGAACACTGAAGCTTTCTTT. Its translation is CATVEPGQENTEAFF. The full variable domain, in which reference TRBV7-2 and TRBJ1-1 provide the parts outside the CDR3, is GAGVSQSPSNKVTEKGKDVELRCDPISGHTALYWYRQSLGQGLEFLIYFQGNSAPDKSGLPSDRFSAERTGGSVSTLTIQRTQQEDSAVYLCATVEPGQENTEAFFGQGTRLTVV.

Comment on this clone: This sample also contains other DNA sequences that code for the same CDR3. The gene calls are TRBV27 and TRBJ1-4; a weak D match, TRBD1 (6 bases). Between the trimmed V and J ends, which lost 6 bases and 0 bases, there was a span of 8 bases. This CDR3 contains 14 residues. Germline assignment: CDR1 MNHEY and CDR2 SMNVEV (reference sequence). Here the CDR3 reads CASSSGATNEKLFF. In DNA form, the CDR3 reads TGTGCCAGCAGCTCAGGGGCAACTAATGAAAAACTGTTTTTT.

The genes are TRBV7-2 and TRBJ1-1, with TRBD1 as a possible D gene (6 bases). Trimming removed 4 bases from V and 6 bases from J, with 9 bases in between. The CDR3 sequence is 12 residues long. Germline values: CDR1 SGHTA, CDR2 FQGNSA. CDR3 coding DNA: TGTGCCAGCAGCTCCGAGGGGGCTGAAGCTTTCTTT. It encodes CASSSEGAEAFF.